These 14 T cell receptor beta chains share one sample of origin, sequenced in a study of T cells in Graves' hyperthyroidism and ophthalmopathy. Authors of the study amplified TCR beta CDR3 regions from RNA transcripts. A first-round RT-PCR of the TCR CDR3 used the HTBI primer set. TCRdb re-analysed the multiplex PCR reads in MiXCR, keeping a single row per CDR3 protein. The table records more than 500,000 distinct CDR3 sequences, 15% to 20% of them present only once. Source material: blood. These receptors all come from a woman aged 25 to 39 with Graves' ophthalmopathy.

This clonotype was recorded many times. The chain uses TRBV28 and TRBJ2-7, with D perhaps matching TRBD1 or TRBD2 (5 bases each). There are 15 residues in the CDR3. V shed 5 bases and J shed 4 bases, with 18 bases lying between them. Germline assignment: CDR1 MDHEN and CDR2 SYDVKM. The CDR3 nucleotides are TGTGCCAGCAGTCAAGGGACGCCTGGTGGGTACGAGCAGTACTTC. Protein product: CASSQGTPGGYEQYF.

As to this clonotype: The germline gene is not matched at one end of the junction; a read error may be the cause. V and J are TRBV7-2 and TRBJ1-3; D remains ambiguous. The CDR3 contains 16 residues. The germline CDR1 and CDR2 sequences are SGHTA and FQGNSA. The CDR3 coding sequence is TGCGCCAGCAGCCCCCAGCGGCAGGCCTCTGGAAACACCATATATTTT. Its translation: CASSPQRQASGNTIYF.

A few counts support this clonotype. The junction shows a germline mismatch at one end, possibly a read error. The chain links TRBV7-9 to TRBJ2-2; D remains unclear. Germline CDR1 reads SEHNR; CDR2 reads FQNEAQ (reference sequence). This CDR3 region has 14 residues. CDR3 sequence reads: CASSHALNPGELFF. The CDR3 region has the DNA TGTGCCAGCAGCCATGCGCTGAACCCCGGGGAGCTGTTTTTT.

This clonotype showed up many times. V and J are TRBV7-8 and TRBJ2-3, with D possibly TRBD2 on 5 matching bases. Germline assignment: CDR1 SGHVS and CDR2 FQNEAQ. The CDR3 contains 15 residues. With 1 base removed from V and 2 bases from J, the gap between germline ends came to 10 bases. The CDR3 here is CASSLDRGHTDTQYF. CDR3 in DNA: TGTGCCAGCAGCTTAGATCGCGGGCACACAGATACGCAGTATTTT. Combining the CDR3 with reference TRBV7-8 and TRBJ2-3 gives the whole variable domain GAGVSQSPRYKVAKRGQDVALRCDPISGHVSLFWYQQALGQGPEFLTYFQNEAQLDKSGLPSDRFFAERPEGSVSTLKIQRTQQEDSAVYLCASSLDRGHTDTQYFGPGTRLTVL.

This clonotype has a handful of counts. The chain uses TRBV30 and TRBJ1-1; 9 bases are shared with TRBD1. The trim removed 3 bases at V and 6 bases at J, leaving 11 bases unmatched. The CDR3 runs 15 residues. Germline V gene lookup returns CDR1 GTSNPN and CDR2 SVGIG (reference sequence). CDR3 loop: CAWSPDRGFLAEAFF. The CDR3 DNA sequence: TGTGCCTGGAGCCCGGACAGGGGATTTCTCGCTGAAGCTTTCTTT.

This clonotype was detected only a few times. The chain has TRBV2 and TRBJ1-4, with 11 bases aligning to TRBD1. Trimming cost V 10 bases and J 8 bases; bases outside gene matches: 3. Germline V gene lookup returns CDR1 SNHLY and CDR2 FYNNEI. The CDR3 runs to 12 residues. The CDR3 DNA follows: TGTGCCACTGGGACAGGGGGGGAAAAACTGTTTTTT. Residues: CATGTGGEKLFF.

About this clonotype: A much larger clonotype is one base distant, so this may be a read error. The chain couples TRBV2 to TRBJ1-2; D is uncertain. CDR3 length: 12 residues. Per germline, CDR1 SNHLY and CDR2 FYNNEI. In nucleotides, the CDR3 is TGTGCCAGCAGTGAAGACAGCTATGGCAACACCTTC. Translated: CASSEDSYGNTF.

In its sample, this clonotype was seen once. The chain links TRBV10-3 to TRBJ2-7; 7 bases are a match to TRBD2. Germline V gene data show CDR1 as ENHRY and CDR2 as SYGVKD. The CDR3 is made up of 16 amino acids. V was pared by 4 bases and J by 2 bases, with 11 bases of the junction left unmatched. The CDR3 DNA is TGTGCCATCAGTGGGTCAGATGGGAGGGCCGCCTACGAGCAGTACTTC. This gives the protein CAISGSDGRAAYEQYF.

The V and J genes are TRBV5-6 and TRBJ2-5; no firm D call. Trimming took off 1 base at V and 1 base at J, with 11 bases between the two ends. This CDR3 region has 15 residues. Germline CDR1 and CDR2: SGHDT and YYEEEE. The CDR3 DNA reads as TGTGCCAGCAGCTTGCTAAGTGCGGTCCAAGAGACCCAGTACTTC. Encoded protein: CASSLLSAVQETQYF.

This clonotype was seen many times. This chain links TRBV29-1 with TRBJ2-7; D might be TRBD1 (6 bases). Per germline, CDR1 SQVTM and CDR2 ANQGSEA. This CDR3 has 13 amino acids. V was trimmed by 4 bases and J by 2 bases, leaving 12 bases between them. The CDR3 DNA is TGCAGCGTTGGGAGAACAGGGACCTACGAGCAGTACTTC. Encoded protein: CSVGRTGTYEQYF.

This clonotype was detected a few times. The rearrangement uses TRBV5-5 and TRBJ2-1; D ambiguous. The germline gives CDR1 SGHKS, CDR2 YYEKEE (reference sequence). The CDR3 length is 16 residues. With 4 bases removed from V and 0 bases from J, the gap between germline ends came to 14 bases. Here the CDR3 reads CASSQVGYTSYNEQFF. In DNA, the CDR3 is TGTGCCAGCAGCCAAGTTGGCTACACCTCCTACAATGAGCAGTTCTTC.

The chain is built from TRBV12-5 and TRBJ2-3, with D unresolved. Per the germline V gene, CDR1 is LGHNT and CDR2 is FRNRAP. The CDR3 totals 14 residues. Trimming pared 6 bases from V and 5 bases from J, leaving 15 bases between. The CDR3 is CASGSPTWGDTQYF. DNA of the CDR3: TGTGCTAGTGGCTCCCCAACCTGGGGAGATACGCAGTATTTT.

This clonotype was observed many times. This rearrangement joins TRBV7-2 to TRBJ1-1; D gene ambiguous. There are 13 residues in the CDR3. Germline lookup yields CDR1 SGHTA and CDR2 FQGNSA. Trimming stripped 7 bases from V and 2 bases from J, with 11 bases between. Here the CDR3 reads CASTGGDNTEAFF. The CDR3, as DNA: TGTGCCAGCACCGGCGGAGACAACACTGAAGCTTTCTTT.

This clonotype was observed many times. The chain is built from TRBV28 and TRBJ2-5; 9 bases match TRBD1. The germline gives CDR1 MDHEN, CDR2 SYDVKM. The CDR3 loop spans 15 amino acids. V lost 3 bases and J lost 3; bases outside the gene matches: 5. The CDR3 sequence: CASSFQGQGEETQYF. In nucleotides, the CDR3 is TGTGCCAGCAGTTTCCAGGGACAGGGCGAAGAGACCCAGTACTTC.